Shown below are 32 T cell receptor beta chains from a single sample sequenced in a study of cytomegalovirus exposure and HLA in healthy donors. The PCR contained 60 Vbeta and 13 Jbeta primers. This table comes from immunoSEQ multiplex PCR, and its TCRdb copy is limited to in-frame clones, with some not included. The sample consists of roughly 180,000 clones, around 81% of them appearing once. Sequencing used PBMCs. These receptors came from a woman younger than 35 in good health and CMV-seropositive.

The V gene is TRBV19, the J gene TRBJ1-5, with 9 bases that match TRBD1. The CDR3 contains 15 residues. V shed 6 bases and J 5 bases; nucleotides not matched to a gene: 8. The germline gives CDR1 LNHDA, CDR2 SQIVND (reference sequence). CDR3 sequence reads: CASRTGQGVHQPQHF. Written as DNA, the CDR3 is TGTGCCAGTAGAACGGGACAGGGTGTCCATCAGCCCCAGCATTTT.

With respect to this clone: The CDR3 does not end in the conserved phenylalanine or tryptophan, so this is likely a read error. The J gene is TRBJ2-7, the V gene TRBV4-1, with a weak D call TRBD1 (7 bases). V was cut by 6 bases and J by 4 bases, with 22 bases left in between. The CDR3 totals 16 residues. The germline V gene has CDR1 MGHRA and CDR2 YSYEKL. DNA of the CDR3: TGCGCCAGCAGTCACCCGCCCGTGACAGGGAGGTACGAGCAGTACCTC. Translated: CASSHPPVTGRYEQYL.

The chain couples TRBV15 to TRBJ1-4; 10 nucleotides line up with TRBD1. The CDR3 spans 14 residues. The junction had 2 bases not matched to a gene; V was cut back by 5 bases and J by 5 bases. Germline CDR1 and CDR2: LNHNV and YYDKDF (reference sequence). The DNA for the CDR3 is TGTGCCACCAGCCGGACAGGGGGGAATGAAAAACTGTTTTTT. This encodes CATSRTGGNEKLFF.

This sequence joins TRBV11-1 and TRBJ2-2; 8 nucleotides match TRBD1. Germline-derived CDR1 and CDR2 are SGHAT and FQDESV (reference sequence). CDR3 length: 18 amino acids. Trimming at V came to 2 bases and at J to 6 bases, leaving 14 bases not matched to a gene. The CDR3 nucleotides read TGTGCCAGCAGCTTACCCCGAGACAGGGGAGGAAAAGCCGGGGAGCTGTTTTTT. Translated: CASSLPRDRGGKAGELFF.

The V gene is TRBV5-4, the J gene TRBJ2-3; TRBD1 aligns across 7 bases. V lost 4 bases and J lost 0; bases outside the gene matches: 5. Germline CDR1 is SGHNT and CDR2 is YYREEE (reference sequence). The CDR3 is 15 residues long. The CDR3 here is CASSIPGQSTDTQYF. For the CDR3, the DNA is TGTGCCAGCAGCATCCCGGGACAGAGCACAGATACGCAGTATTTT. Using reference TRBV5-4 and TRBJ2-3 for the parts outside the CDR3, the full variable domain is ETGVTQSPTHLIKTRGQQVTLRCSSQSGHNTVSWYQQALGQGPQFIFQYYREEENGRGNFPPRFSGLQFPNYSSELNVNALELDDSALYLCASSIPGQSTDTQYFGPGTRLTVL.

This chain uses TRBV19 with TRBJ2-3; perhaps TRBD2 as D (6 bases). The CDR3 length is 15 residues. Germline V lookup: CDR1 LNHDA, CDR2 SQIVND (reference sequence). V was cut by 2 bases and J by 2 bases, with 11 bases left in between. CDR3 protein: CASSIRGTLTDTQYF. The CDR3 DNA sequence: TGTGCCAGTAGTATACGGGGGACCCTCACAGATACGCAGTATTTT.

This clone has more than one count but fewer than ten. As DNA, the CDR3 is TGTGCCAGCAGTTTTTACAGGGTAGGAGATACGCAGTATTTT. Its protein product is CASSFYRVGDTQYF. V is TRBV28 and J is TRBJ2-3; a possible D gene is TRBD1 (6 bases). The CDR3 runs to 14 residues. The germline gives CDR1 MDHEN, CDR2 SYDVKM. V was shortened by 3 bases and J by 5 bases, with 12 bases between the two germline ends.

The chain is built from TRBV6-5 and TRBJ1-2; D not certain. Germline lookup yields CDR1 MNHEY and CDR2 SVGAGI. The ends were cut back, 5 bases at V and 8 bases at J, with 15 bases in the middle. CDR3 size: 13 residues. The chain's CDR3 is CASSHTTGGGYTF. For the CDR3, the DNA is TGTGCCAGCAGTCACACGACCGGCGGAGGCTACACCTTC.

The rearrangement uses TRBV13 and TRBJ1-1, with no clear D. CDR1 PRHDT and CDR2 FYEKMQ come from the germline V gene (reference sequence). V was pared by 2 bases and J by 3 bases, with 13 bases between. The CDR3 sequence is 15 residues long. The CDR3 loop is CASSLHPPEDTEAFF. DNA for the CDR3: TGTGCCAGCAGCTTACATCCCCCGGAGGACACTGAAGCTTTCTTT.

The V call is TRBV15, the J call TRBJ1-6; a possible D gene is TRBD1 (6 bases). CDR1 LNHNV and CDR2 YYDKDF come from the germline V gene (reference sequence). Trimming stripped 2 bases from V and 7 bases from J, with 15 bases between. This CDR3 is 16 amino acids long. DNA of the CDR3: TGTGCCACCAGCAGATCAACTGCAGGGGCGAATTCACCCCTCCACTTT. Translated: CATSRSTAGANSPLHF.

This chain connects TRBV13 to TRBJ2-3, with TRBD2 identical over 12 bases. CDR3 length: 17 residues. Germline CDR1 reads PRHDT; CDR2 reads FYEKMQ (reference sequence). V dropped 2 bases and J dropped 4; count of bases not matched to a gene: 7. The CDR3, as DNA: TGTGCCAGCAGCTTAAGGGCTAGCGGGGGGGCCCCAGATACGCAGTATTTT. This gives the protein CASSLRASGGAPDTQYF. The whole variable domain, remainder taken from reference TRBV13 and TRBJ2-3, is AAGVIQSPRHLIKEKRETATLKCYPIPRHDTVYWYQQGPGQDPQFLISFYEKMQSDKGSIPDRFSAQQFSDYHSELNMSSLELGDSALYFCASSLRASGGAPDTQYFGPGTRLTVL.

The sample holds one count of this clone. J is TRBJ2-3 and V is TRBV19; 7 bases match TRBD2. The CDR3 extends over 14 amino acids. Germline CDR1 is LNHDA and CDR2 is SQIVND (reference sequence). V was clipped by 4 bases and J by 1 base; unmatched bases: 2. The CDR3 is CASSTTSGTDTQYF. The CDR3 DNA is TGTGCCAGTAGTACAACTAGCGGCACAGATACGCAGTATTTT.

V usage is TRBV5-6 and J usage is TRBJ1-2, with TRBD1 matching over 9 bases. CDR1 SGHDT and CDR2 YYEEEE come from the germline V gene. The V segment lost 5 bases and the J segment 0 bases; nucleotides outside the gene matches: 8. The CDR3 extends over 16 amino acids. The CDR3 loop reads CASSLLGTGTNYGYTF. CDR3 DNA sequence: TGTGCCAGCAGTCTCCTTGGGACAGGGACTAACTATGGCTACACCTTC.

This clone was detected once. The chain links TRBV6-1 to TRBJ1-5; TRBD1 might be the D (6 bases). Trimming removed 2 bases from V and 6 bases from J, with 17 bases in between. The CDR3 runs 16 residues. In germline, CDR1 is MNHNS, CDR2 SASEGT. The CDR3 DNA sequence: TGTGCCAGCAGTGAAAGGGGTCAGGGGTTCAGTCAGCCCCAGCATTTT. The encoded protein is CASSERGQGFSQPQHF.

The genes are TRBV10-1 and TRBJ2-3, with 7 bases lining up with TRBD2. This CDR3 comprises 17 residues. Germline V lookup: CDR1 WNHNN, CDR2 SYGVQD (reference sequence). The V and J ends lost 2 bases and 1 base, in that order; junction bases with no gene match: 9. In DNA, the CDR3 is TGCGCCAGCAGTGAGCCGAGCGGGGATAGGGGCACAGATACGCAGTATTTT. Translated: CASSEPSGDRGTDTQYF.

The chain employs TRBV6-5 and TRBJ1-6; possibly TRBD1 for D (5 bases). This CDR3 comprises 14 residues. Germline V gene lookup returns CDR1 MNHEY and CDR2 SVGAGI. V shed 4 bases and J shed 10 bases, with 14 bases lying between them. This CDR3 is CASSWGGFGSPLHF. The CDR3 nucleotides read TGTGCCAGCAGTTGGGGGGGGTTTGGGTCACCCCTCCACTTT.

Comments on this clone: The germline gene is not matched at one end of the junction; a read error may be the cause. V gene TRBV7-9 combines with J gene TRBJ2-2; D not certain. Per the germline V gene, CDR1 is SEHNR and CDR2 is FQNEAQ (reference sequence). The CDR3 is 11 amino acids. The CDR3: CASSHTGELFF. CDR3 DNA sequence: TGTGCCAGCAGCCACACAGGGGAGCTGTTTTTT. Looking up the rest from reference TRBV7-9 and TRBJ2-2 gives the full variable domain: DTGVSQNPRHKITKRGQNVTFRCDPISEHNRLYWYRQTLGQGPEFLTYFQNEAQLEKSRLLSDRFSAERPKGSFSTLEIQRTEQGDSAMYLCASSHTGELFFGEGSRLTVL.

The chain employs TRBV7-9 and TRBJ2-4; 8 nucleotides agree with TRBD2. With V trimmed by 5 bases and J by 7 bases, 10 bases remained unmatched. The CDR3 sequence is 15 residues long. Germline loops: CDR1 SEHNR, CDR2 FQNEAQ (reference sequence). DNA of the CDR3: TGTGCCAGCAGCATACCTCTTAGCGGGGTGAACATTCAGTACTTC. Protein sequence: CASSIPLSGVNIQYF.

This chain connects TRBV5-6 to TRBJ1-1, with 10 bases matching TRBD1. CDR1 and CDR2 from the germline V gene are SGHDT and YYEEEE. The CDR3 has 16 amino acids. Trimming cost V 6 bases and J 0 bases; bases outside gene matches: 8. The CDR3 loop is CASNSLGTGVNTEAFF. The CDR3, as DNA: TGTGCCAGCAACTCCTTAGGGACAGGGGTGAACACTGAAGCTTTCTTT.

V usage is TRBV18 and J usage is TRBJ2-7; 7 nucleotides match TRBD1. J gave up 1 base and V 5 bases, and 5 bases lay outside the gene matches. This CDR3 region has 14 residues. Germline V gives CDR1 KGHSH, CDR2 LQKENI. The CDR3 region is CASSKGQESYEQYV. DNA for the CDR3: TGTGCCAGCTCAAAAGGACAGGAATCCTACGAGCAGTACGTC.

The chain links TRBV5-1 to TRBJ2-1; perhaps TRBD2 as D (7 bases). V dropped 0 bases and J dropped 7 bases, with 11 bases sitting between them. The CDR3 has 14 residues. CDR1 SGHRS and CDR2 YFSETQ come from the germline V gene. CDR3 residues: CASSLGEGGNEQFF. The CDR3 DNA is TGCGCCAGCAGCTTGGGGGAGGGGGGGAATGAGCAGTTCTTC.

This chain uses TRBV6-1 with TRBJ1-1; TRBD1 matches 7 bases. Trimming cost V 5 bases and J 3 bases; bases outside gene matches: 6. This CDR3 comprises 14 residues. Germline CDR1 reads MNHNS; CDR2 reads SASEGT. The CDR3 spells CASSPLTGDTEAFF. The DNA for the CDR3 is TGTGCCAGCAGTCCCCTTACAGGGGACACTGAAGCTTTCTTT.

This clone appeared a single time. The V gene is TRBV7-2, the J gene TRBJ2-1; 7 bases fit TRBD2. Germline V gene sequence: CDR1 SGHTA, CDR2 FQGNSA. V shed 0 bases and J 9 bases; nucleotides not matched to a gene: 5. The CDR3 has 14 residues. The CDR3 DNA follows: TGTGCCAGCAGCTTAGCCGGGACTAAGGGTGAGCAGTTCTTC. It encodes CASSLAGTKGEQFF.

The rearrangement uses TRBV19 and TRBJ2-5; 7 nucleotides line up with TRBD1. Per germline, CDR1 LNHDA and CDR2 SQIVND (reference sequence). Trimming at V came to 2 bases and at J to 2 bases, leaving 2 bases not matched to a gene. CDR3 length equals 14 residues. The CDR3 sequence: CASSIWTGQETQYF. Written as DNA, the CDR3 is TGTGCCAGTAGTATATGGACAGGACAAGAGACCCAGTACTTC.

This clone was seen a single time. The chain employs TRBV27 and TRBJ2-5; TRBD2 is a possible D gene (5 bases). CDR3 length: 15 residues. The germline gives CDR1 MNHEY, CDR2 SMNVEV (reference sequence). V dropped 0 bases and J dropped 4 bases, with 12 bases sitting between them. CDR3 in amino acids: CASSLSPGSAETQYF. In DNA form, the CDR3 reads TGTGCCAGCAGTTTATCTCCGGGGTCGGCAGAGACCCAGTACTTC.

The chain joins TRBV18 to TRBJ1-6; perhaps TRBD1 as D (5 bases). The CDR3 loop spans 15 amino acids. V lost 4 bases, J lost 7 bases, and 14 bases lay in between. Per germline, CDR1 KGHSH and CDR2 LQKENI. The CDR3 sequence is CASSQETGRNSPLHF. The DNA of the CDR3 is TGTGCCAGCTCACAGGAAACAGGACGGAATTCACCCCTCCACTTT.

The chain joins TRBV4-2 to TRBJ1-2; 7 bases are shared with TRBD1. Germline CDR1 and CDR2: LGHNA and YNFKEQ. CDR3 length equals 16 residues. Trimming at V came to 0 bases and at J to 3 bases, leaving 7 bases not matched to a gene. CDR3 bases: TGTGCCAGCAGCCAAGACTGGAGGGGGCAGGACTATGGCTACACCTTC. Translation gives CASSQDWRGQDYGYTF.

This clone showed up just once. The chain couples TRBV11-2 to TRBJ2-5, with 7 bases matching TRBD2. V was pared by 1 base and J by 4 bases, with 9 bases of the junction left unmatched. Germline V gene data show CDR1 as SGHAT and CDR2 as FQNNGV. The CDR3 loop spans 16 amino acids. In DNA form, the CDR3 reads TGTGCCAGCAGCTTAGCTGGGGGGAGGGTTACAGAGACCCAGTACTTC. The encoded protein is CASSLAGGRVTETQYF.

This chain joins TRBV27 and TRBJ1-1; no reliable D call. This CDR3 region has 14 residues. V was pared by 3 bases and J by 1 base, with 9 bases between. Germline V lookup: CDR1 MNHEY, CDR2 SMNVEV (reference sequence). This CDR3 is CASSFSRPNTEAFF. The CDR3, as DNA: TGTGCCAGCAGTTTTTCCAGGCCGAACACTGAAGCTTTCTTT.

The J gene is TRBJ2-1, the V gene TRBV18, with TRBD1 identical over 9 bases. V lost 5 bases, J lost 9 bases, and 8 bases stayed unmatched. Germline V gene data show CDR1 as KGHSH and CDR2 as LQKENI. This CDR3 has 14 residues. CDR3 sequence: CASSTSPGQGEQFF. The CDR3 region has the DNA TGTGCCAGCTCAACATCACCGGGACAGGGTGAGCAGTTCTTC.

The V call is TRBV5-1, the J call TRBJ2-2, with D hard to call. V lost 0 bases to trimming and J lost 0 bases, with 6 bases between them. This CDR3 is 15 amino acids long. Germline V gene data show CDR1 as SGHRS and CDR2 as YFSETQ. CDR3 DNA: TGCGCCAGCAGCTTGGTTCTAGCGAACACCGGGGAGCTGTTTTTT. Translating it yields CASSLVLANTGELFF.

The rearrangement links TRBV30 to TRBJ2-7, with 7 positions matching TRBD1. This CDR3 has 15 residues. V trimming: 3 bases; J trimming: 4 bases; junction bases outside the gene matches: 12. Germline V gene sequence: CDR1 GTSNPN, CDR2 SVGIG (reference sequence). This chain's CDR3 is CAWSDPGTAIYEQYF. DNA of the CDR3: TGTGCCTGGAGCGACCCCGGGACAGCTATTTACGAGCAGTACTTC.